What follows are 3 T cell receptor beta chains derived from one specimen sequenced in a study of OX40 agonist ivuxolimab in advanced cancers. Some clones are missing from TCRdb's copy, which holds only in-frame ones; the method was immunoSEQ multiplex PCR. The sample holds roughly 42,000 clones; around nine tenths are singletons and the top ten take roughly an eighth. Sequenced material: CD4+ or CD8+ T cells sorted from blood, taken in a trial of the OX40 agonist ivuxolimab. These receptors were collected from an adult with an advanced solid tumor such as melanoma, head and neck, liver or kidney cancer.

The chain links TRBV27 to TRBJ2-1; D may be TRBD1 or TRBD2 (5 bases each). Trimming cost V 3 bases and J 10 bases, with 16 bases left between them. CDR1 and CDR2 (germline): MNHEY, SMNVEV (reference sequence). This CDR3 has 14 amino acids. The CDR3 protein is CASSLGRTRVEQFF. The CDR3 DNA sequence: TGTGCCAGCAGTTTGGGACGGACCCGAGTGGAGCAGTTCTTC.

The gene calls are TRBV4-2 and TRBJ1-2; D is unclear. Germline V gene data show CDR1 as LGHNA and CDR2 as YNFKEQ. The CDR3 extends over 16 amino acids. The V end lost 5 bases, the J end lost 4 bases, and 20 bases lay between the germline ends. Written as DNA, the CDR3 is TGTGCCAGCAGCTATTATCGTGAGGGAACGGGCTATGGCTACACCTTC. Its protein is CASSYYREGTGYGYTF.

This clone was seen more than once but under ten times. CDR3 nucleotide sequence: TGTGCCAGCAGTGCTTTTATAGCTTTCTTT. Residues: CASSAFIAFF. V and J are TRBV6-1 and TRBJ1-1, with D uncertain. V lost 4 bases, J lost 10 bases, and 7 bases lay in between. Germline CDR1 and CDR2: MNHNS and SASEGT. CDR3 length equals 10 residues.